A selection of T cell receptor beta chains follows, all from one sample in a study of molecular identifiers for immune sequencing clone quantification. TCRdb analysed the PCR reads with MiXCR anew, one entry per CDR3 protein. The profile shows over 600,000 distinct CDR3 sequences, 20% of them singletons. The specimen was naive CD8+ T cells from blood, with Jurkat cell RNA spiked in. Receptor source: a human donor in good health. Some libraries in this study had Jurkat cell RNA spiked in. The CDR3 runs from the conserved cysteine through the conserved F or W. Fields, in order: CDR3 DNA, CDR3 protein, V gene, D gene, clone size, CDR3 length, J gene. A D gene is named only where the DNA matches it firmly. Clone size is given for some rows only: seen once, a few or many times, or a class if the clone is expanded.

TGCGCCCGCAGCTTGGACAGGGGAAATACTGAAGCTTTCTTT,CARSLDRGNTEAFF,TRBV5-1,TRBD1,NA,14,TRBJ1-1
TGTGCCAGCAGCTCCATATGGGCGGAGCAGTTCTTC,CASSSIWAEQFF,TRBV11-2,NA,NA,12,TRBJ2-1
TGTGCCTGGAGTCCAGCTAATGAAAAACTGTTTTTT,CAWSPANEKLFF,TRBV30,NA,many,12,TRBJ1-4
TGTGCCAGCTCACCCCCGGGTCGAGTAGTTTTCCACGAGCAGTACTTC,CASSPPGRVVFHEQYF,TRBV18,NA,NA,16,TRBJ2-7
TGTGCCAGCAGCTTAGTCTCCGGACACGCCGCTTCTAACTATGGCTACACCTTC,CASSLVSGHAASNYGYTF,TRBV7-9,NA,NA,18,TRBJ1-2
TGTGCCAGCTCACCCGTAACTGAAGCTTTCTTT,CASSPVTEAFF,TRBV18,NA,many,11,TRBJ1-1
TGCAGTGCTAGAAACCGTGGGGTCGGGATCAGCAGGGCCTCTGGAGACACCATATATTTT,CSARNRGVGISRASGDTIYF,TRBV20-1,NA,NA,20,TRBJ1-3
TGTGCCAGCAGTCTGACGTCCCGACCGGCTGAAGCTTTCTTT,CASSLTSRPAEAFF,TRBV6-5,NA,many,14,TRBJ1-1
TGTGCCAGCAGCTCCCGCGGGCTGGGGATTAACCTCTGGGAGACCCAGTACTTC,CASSSRGLGINLWETQYF,TRBV7-2,NA,many,18,TRBJ2-5
TGTGCCAGCAGCTTGTTCACCTCAGGGAGTCTTCCGAACACCGGGGAGCTGTTTTTT,CASSLFTSGSLPNTGELFF,TRBV5-6,NA,many,19,TRBJ2-2
TGTGCCAGCACGCCCTCCTTAGGAGAAACCGGGGAGCTGTTTTTT,CASTPSLGETGELFF,TRBV18,NA,few,15,TRBJ2-2
TGTGCCAGCAGCTTAGTGTCATCCTGGGCGACCCAGTACTTC,CASSLVSSWATQYF,TRBV7-9,NA,many,14,TRBJ2-5
TGTGCCAGCAGGTTCCCAGGGGACAGGGTTGACTACTATGGCTACACCTTC,CASRFPGDRVDYYGYTF,TRBV21-1,NA,many,17,TRBJ1-2
TGTGCCAGCAGCCAGGACAGACTAGCTTTCTACAATGAGCAGTTCTTC,CASSQDRLAFYNEQFF,TRBV11-2,NA,NA,16,TRBJ2-1
TGTGCCAGCAGCTTATGGGGGGAAGAGACCCAGTACTTC,CASSLWGEETQYF,TRBV7-3,NA,NA,13,TRBJ2-5
TGTGCCAGCAGTGAAATGGGACTAGCGGGCAGCACAGATACGCAGTATTTT,CASSEMGLAGSTDTQYF,TRBV6-1,TRBD2,few,17,TRBJ2-3
TGTGCCAGCAGCCCGCGAGGCCAGGGGGCAACCTACGAGCAGTACTTC,CASSPRGQGATYEQYF,TRBV7-9,TRBD1,many,16,TRBJ2-7
TGTGCCAGCAGCTTGGGGACAGGGGGTTTTGCTGAAGCTTTCTTT,CASSLGTGGFAEAFF,TRBV5-6,TRBD1,many,15,TRBJ1-1
TGTGCCAGCAGCCCTTCCTCACAGGGGAACGAGCAGTACTTC,CASSPSSQGNEQYF,TRBV3-1,TRBD1,few,14,TRBJ2-7
TGTGCCAGCAGCTTAAGGGGTACCCATGGAAACACCATATATTTT,CASSLRGTHGNTIYF,TRBV7-2,NA,many,15,TRBJ1-3
TGTGCCAGCGTCGACAAGGGCTACTCCTACGAGCAGTACTTC,CASVDKGYSYEQYF,TRBV2,NA,many,14,TRBJ2-7
TGTGCCAGCAGTTACACAGGACAGGGGTACACCGGGGAGCTGTTTTTT,CASSYTGQGYTGELFF,TRBV6-2/TRBV6-3,TRBD1,few,16,TRBJ2-2
TGTGCCAGTAGTATGGGCGGCCGAAGCACAGATACGCAGTATTTT,CASSMGGRSTDTQYF,TRBV19,NA,NA,15,TRBJ2-3
TGTGCCAGCAGTTTGGGACTAGCTATTAGCACAGATACGCAGTATTTT,CASSLGLAISTDTQYF,TRBV28,TRBD2,many,16,TRBJ2-3
TGTGCCAGCAGCGTCAGCGGGAGTGAGAATGAGCAGTTCTTC,CASSVSGSENEQFF,TRBV7-2,TRBD2,few,14,TRBJ2-1
TGTGCCAGCAGCCAGACGGGACAGGGAGGCCCAGGCTACACCTTC,CASSQTGQGGPGYTF,TRBV3-1,TRBD1,many,15,TRBJ1-2
TGCAGCGTTTTACTAGCGGGACAAAGCACAGATACGCAGTATTTT,CSVLLAGQSTDTQYF,TRBV29-1,TRBD2,many,15,TRBJ2-3
TGTGCCAGCAGCTTAGCCGGGACAGGCATGAACACTGAAGCTTTCTTT,CASSLAGTGMNTEAFF,TRBV7-9,TRBD1,many,16,TRBJ1-1
TGCAGTGTCTATCCGCTTAGGGCCGATATCCTCACCGGGGAGCTGTTTTTT,CSVYPLRADILTGELFF,TRBV20-1,NA,many,17,TRBJ2-2
TGTGCCAGCAGTCCGTGGGTCGACGGGGGGATCAACACTGAAGCTTTCTTT,CASSPWVDGGINTEAFF,TRBV7-6,NA,many,17,TRBJ1-1
TGTGCCAGCAGCCCGAGCGGTCCGGGGGCCGGAGAGACCCAGTACTTC,CASSPSGPGAGETQYF,TRBV7-7,NA,NA,16,TRBJ2-5
TGTGCCAGCACCGTTGGGGACGGACTCTCTGGAAACACCATATATTTT,CASTVGDGLSGNTIYF,TRBV6-2/TRBV6-3,NA,few,16,TRBJ1-3
TGCAGCGTTGATGTTGGTACGCAGTATTTT,CSVDVGTQYF,TRBV29-1,NA,many,10,TRBJ2-3
TGCGCCAGCAGCCAAGGACTAGCGGGAGTGTCAGATACGCAGTGTTTT,CASSQGLAGVSDTQCF,TRBV4-1,TRBD2,NA,16,TRBJ2-3
TGTGCCAGCAGTCTAAACGTCGGATACGAGCAGTACTTC,CASSLNVGYEQYF,TRBV12-3/TRBV12-4,NA,NA,13,TRBJ2-7
TGTGCCAGCAGTGAATCTGGAGCCGTCCCCCGGAACACTGAAGCTTTCTTT,CASSESGAVPRNTEAFF,TRBV25-1,NA,few,17,TRBJ1-1
TGTGCCAGCAGCTTAGGTGATCACGGACGGATTAATGAAAAACTGTTTTTT,CASSLGDHGRINEKLFF,TRBV7-9,NA,few,17,TRBJ1-4
TGTGCCACCCGGGGGGGTCTCCAAGAGACCCAGTACTTC,CATRGGLQETQYF,TRBV27,TRBD2,many,13,TRBJ2-5
TGTGCCAGCAGTTTCAAGGCTTTCTTT,CASSFKAFF,TRBV12-3/TRBV12-4,NA,few,9,TRBJ1-1